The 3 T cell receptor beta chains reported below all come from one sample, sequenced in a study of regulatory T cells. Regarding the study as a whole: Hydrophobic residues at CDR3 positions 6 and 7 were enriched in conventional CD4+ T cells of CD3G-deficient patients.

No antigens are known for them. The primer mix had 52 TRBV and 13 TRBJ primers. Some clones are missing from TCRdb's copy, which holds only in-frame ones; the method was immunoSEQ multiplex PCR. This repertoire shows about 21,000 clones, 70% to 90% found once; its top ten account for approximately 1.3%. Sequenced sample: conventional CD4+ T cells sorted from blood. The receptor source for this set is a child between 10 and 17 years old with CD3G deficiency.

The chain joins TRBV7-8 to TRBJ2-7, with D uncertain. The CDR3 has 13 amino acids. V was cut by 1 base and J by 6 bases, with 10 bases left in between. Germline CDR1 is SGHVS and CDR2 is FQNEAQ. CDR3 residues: CASSLDQLGEQYF. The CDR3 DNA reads TGTGCCAGCAGCTTAGATCAGCTAGGCGAGCAGTACTTC.

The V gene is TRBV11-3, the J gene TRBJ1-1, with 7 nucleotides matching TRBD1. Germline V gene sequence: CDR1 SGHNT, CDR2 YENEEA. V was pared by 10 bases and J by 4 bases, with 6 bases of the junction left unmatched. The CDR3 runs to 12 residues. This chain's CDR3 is CATRGDSTEAFF. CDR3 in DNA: TGTGCCACTAGGGGGGACAGCACTGAAGCTTTCTTT.

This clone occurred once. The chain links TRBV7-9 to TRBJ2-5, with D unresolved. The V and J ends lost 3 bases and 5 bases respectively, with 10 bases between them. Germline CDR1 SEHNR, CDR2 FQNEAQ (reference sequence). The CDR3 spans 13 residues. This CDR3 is CASSFSNGETQYF. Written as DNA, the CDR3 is TGTGCCAGCAGCTTCTCTAACGGGGAGACCCAGTACTTC.